These T cell receptor beta chains were read from a single sample in a study of T-cell reconstitution after alpha-beta-depleted transplantation in children. TCRdb passed the PCR reads through MiXCR, listing each CDR3 protein once. This table holds roughly 200,000 distinct CDR3 sequences, 14% to 15% found once. The input for sequencing was PBMCs from the stem cell graft donor, taken from the stem cell graft. The receptor set was obtained from a human donor who donated a stem cell graft to a child with acute lymphoblastic leukemia. The CDR3 runs from the conserved cysteine through the conserved F or W. The D gene is left open where the match is weak. Where a row states a size, it is once, few, many or the class of an expanded clone; other rows omit it.

v_gene	j_gene	d_gene	abundance	CDR3aa	CDR3nt
TRBV4-2	TRBJ1-5	.	many	CASSQEPDIHSNQPQHF	TGTGCCAGCAGCCAAGAACCGGACATACATAGCAATCAGCCCCAGCATTTT
TRBV6-2/TRBV6-3	TRBJ2-3	TRBD1	few	CASRSGRGPDTQYF	TGTGCCAGCAGATCCGGTAGGGGGCCGGATACGCAGTATTTT
TRBV19	TRBJ2-1	.	.	CASRNPRRVNEQFF	TGTGCCAGTAGAAACCCCAGGAGGGTTAATGAGCAGTTCTTC
TRBV4-2	TRBJ2-7	.	many	CASSPRGRGGDEQYF	TGTGCCAGCAGCCCTCGGGGTCGGGGTGGCGACGAGCAGTACTTC
TRBV7-9	TRBJ2-7	.	many	CASSLDGDAPEQYF	TGTGCCAGCAGCTTAGACGGGGACGCCCCCGAGCAGTACTTC
TRBV2	TRBJ2-7	.	.	CASSEVSKQYF	TGTGCCAGCAGTGAAGTATCGAAGCAGTACTTC
TRBV5-1	TRBJ2-2	.	many	CASSFRMNTGELFF	TGCGCCAGCAGCTTCCGAATGAACACCGGGGAGCTGTTTTTT
TRBV5-1	TRBJ1-5	TRBD1	few	CASSLAGGEQPQHF	TGCGCCAGCAGCTTGGCAGGGGGCGAGCAGCCCCAGCATTTT
TRBV5-1	TRBJ2-1	TRBD2	many	CASSLVTSGRDNEQFF	TGCGCCAGCAGCTTGGTGACTAGCGGGAGGGACAATGAGCAGTTCTTC
TRBV11-2	TRBJ2-2	TRBD1	.	CASSPRGTGGPGELFF	TGTGCCAGCAGCCCAAGGGGGACAGGGGGGCCCGGGGAGCTGTTTTTT
TRBV2	TRBJ2-5	.	few	CASSGDRETQYF	TGTGCCAGCAGTGGGGATCGGGAGACCCAGTACTTC
TRBV5-1	TRBJ2-7	TRBD2	many	CASSLGLAGVNYEQYF	TGCGCCAGCAGCTTGGGACTAGCGGGAGTAAACTACGAGCAGTACTTC
TRBV7-6	TRBJ2-1	TRBD2	many	CASSLALAGGPNEQFF	TGTGCCAGCAGCTTAGCACTAGCGGGAGGGCCGAATGAGCAGTTCTTC
TRBV20-1	TRBJ2-1	TRBD2	many	CSARWGLAGYNEQFF	TGCAGTGCTAGATGGGGCCTAGCGGGGTACAATGAGCAGTTCTTC
TRBV9	TRBJ2-1	.	many	CASSVIVGGEQFF	TGTGCCAGCAGCGTAATAGTCGGGGGTGAGCAGTTCTTC
TRBV20-1	TRBJ2-1	TRBD2	many	CSAPRGSGRADEQFF	TGCAGTGCTCCCAGAGGTAGCGGGAGGGCCGATGAGCAGTTCTTC
TRBV5-1	TRBJ2-1	TRBD2	many	CASSPGSAGGYNEQFF	TGCGCCAGCAGCCCAGGGTCAGCGGGAGGATACAATGAGCAGTTCTTC
TRBV5-1	TRBJ2-7	.	many	CASSLGPGPSYEQYF	TGCGCCAGCAGCTTGGGCCCAGGGCCCTCCTACGAGCAGTACTTC
TRBV5-1	TRBJ1-1	TRBD1	many	CASSLQGANTEAFF	TGCGCCAGCAGCTTGCAGGGGGCGAACACTGAAGCTTTCTTT
TRBV6-2/TRBV6-3	TRBJ2-3	TRBD2	.	CASTQVAGGPVTDTQYF	TGTGCCAGCACACAAGTAGCGGGAGGGCCGGTAACAGATACGCAGTATTTT
TRBV27	TRBJ1-2	.	.	CASRRGGGKGYTF	TGTGCCAGCAGACGGGGAGGGGGGAAGGGCTACACCTTC
TRBV7-9	TRBJ1-1	.	many	CASSLLPIWPEAFF	TGTGCCAGCAGCTTACTCCCTATTTGGCCTGAAGCTTTCTTT
TRBV7-9	TRBJ2-7	.	many	CASSLSTGVNYEQYF	TGTGCCAGCAGCTTATCCACGGGAGTTAATTACGAGCAGTACTTC
TRBV6-5	TRBJ2-3	TRBD1	many	CASSSRDRVHTQYF	TGTGCCAGCAGTTCCCGGGACAGGGTTCATACGCAGTATTTT
TRBV20-1	TRBJ2-1	TRBD2	many	CSAPKPSSGLDEQFF	TGCAGTGCTCCCAAACCATCTAGCGGGTTGGATGAGCAGTTCTTC
TRBV5-1	TRBJ2-7	.	many	CASSLGGGNSYEQYF	TGCGCCAGCAGCTTGGGCGGGGGCAACTCCTACGAGCAGTACTTC
TRBV6-5	TRBJ1-2	TRBD1	few	CASSYSGQGLDGYTF	TGTGCCAGCAGTTACTCAGGACAGGGTCTCGATGGCTACACCTTC
TRBV6-5	TRBJ1-5	.	.	CASSYRSASLSNQPQHF	TGTGCCAGCAGTTATCGGTCGGCCTCCCTTAGCAATCAGCCCCAGCATTTT
TRBV12-3/TRBV12-4	TRBJ2-5	TRBD1	many	CASSLATGGETQYF	TGTGCCAGCAGTTTAGCGACAGGGGGAGAGACCCAGTACTTC
TRBV6-1	TRBJ2-7	.	few	CASSVATSYEQYF	TGTGCCAGCAGTGTGGCGACTAGCTACGAGCAGTACTTC
TRBV12-3/TRBV12-4	TRBJ2-3	.	many	CASSLSQLSTDTQYF	TGTGCCAGCAGTTTATCCCAACTTAGCACAGATACGCAGTATTTT
TRBV12-3/TRBV12-4	TRBJ2-3	.	few	CASSSSPLWDTQYF	TGTGCCAGCAGTTCAAGTCCGCTGTGGGATACGCAGTATTTT
TRBV5-4	TRBJ2-6	.	.	CASSPFSVSGANVLTF	TGTGCCAGCAGCCCTTTTAGCGTCTCTGGGGCCAACGTCCTGACTTTC
TRBV7-9	TRBJ2-2	.	.	CASSLGRGANTGELFF	TGTGCCAGCAGCTTAGGTCGTGGCGCGAACACCGGGGAGCTGTTTTTT
TRBV7-9	TRBJ1-6	TRBD1	many	CASSLDGQGSSPLHF	TGTGCCAGCAGCTTAGACGGACAGGGTAGTTCACCCCTCCACTTT
TRBV5-6	TRBJ2-1	TRBD2	many	CASSLALAGASDNEQFF	TGTGCCAGCAGCTTGGCCCTAGCGGGAGCATCGGACAATGAGCAGTTCTTC
TRBV5-5	TRBJ2-5	TRBD1	many	CASSYGPTGGVETQYF	TGTGCCAGCAGCTATGGGCCGACAGGGGGTGTGGAGACCCAGTACTTC
TRBV10-3	TRBJ2-7	.	.	CAISESGEAYEQYF	TGTGCCATCAGTGAGTCAGGTGAGGCCTACGAGCAGTACTTC
TRBV12-3/TRBV12-4	TRBJ1-2	.	.	CASSPGQRRGTVVGGYTF	TGTGCCAGCAGCCCCGGACAGAGAAGAGGGACCGTCGTGGGGGGCTACACCTTC
TRBV5-5	TRBJ2-5	.	.	CAMGPGRQQETQYF	TGTGCCATGGGCCCTGGGCGCCAGCAAGAGACCCAGTACTTC
TRBV6-2/TRBV6-3	TRBJ1-5	TRBD1	many	CASSNRRQGGQPQHF	TGTGCCAGCAGTAACCGACGACAGGGAGGACAGCCCCAGCATTTT
TRBV15	TRBJ2-7	TRBD2	many	CATSRDLAGGYEQYF	TGTGCCACCAGCAGAGATTTAGCGGGGGGCTACGAGCAGTACTTC
TRBV6-1	TRBJ2-3	TRBD1	few	CASSPMVGTGWTDTQYF	TGTGCCAGCAGTCCCATGGTGGGGACAGGGTGGACAGATACGCAGTATTTT
TRBV7-2	TRBJ2-6	TRBD1	many	CASGRDRGTGANVLTF	TGTGCCAGCGGCCGGGACAGGGGCACTGGGGCCAACGTCCTGACTTTC
TRBV19	TRBJ2-7	TRBD1	few	CASRPRDRGSYEQYF	TGTGCCAGTAGGCCACGGGACAGGGGCTCCTACGAGCAGTACTTC
TRBV7-9	TRBJ1-6	.	many	CASSIYRRSYNSPLHF	TGTGCCAGCAGCATCTACCGGCGCTCCTATAATTCACCCCTCCACTTT
TRBV9	TRBJ2-7	.	many	CASSVDPLYEQYF	TGTGCCAGCAGCGTAGATCCACTCTACGAGCAGTACTTC
TRBV5-1	TRBJ2-7	TRBD1	many	CASSSGDSSSYEQYF	TGCGCCAGCAGCTCAGGGGACAGCTCCTCCTACGAGCAGTACTTC
TRBV29-1	TRBJ1-1	.	.	CSVEEGAEAFF	TGCAGCGTTGAAGAGGGGGCTGAAGCTTTCTTT
TRBV18	TRBJ2-7	TRBD1	few	CASSYRGHEQYF	TGTGCCAGCTCCTACAGGGGCCACGAGCAGTACTTC
TRBV20-1	TRBJ1-2	.	many	CSARDLVFGYTF	TGCAGTGCTAGAGATCTAGTATTTGGCTACACCTTC
TRBV29-1	TRBJ2-7	.	.	CSVEDQETYEQYF	TGCAGCGTTGAAGATCAAGAGACCTACGAGCAGTACTTC
TRBV12-3/TRBV12-4	TRBJ2-7	TRBD2	.	CASSLYGGSSYEQYF	TGTGCCAGCAGTTTATATGGCGGGAGCTCCTACGAGCAGTACTTC
TRBV7-2	TRBJ2-7	.	.	CASSLSVGGPHEQYF	TGTGCCAGCAGCTTATCCGTAGGTGGTCCCCACGAGCAGTACTTC
TRBV5-6	TRBJ2-1	TRBD1	.	CASSLRDRGGDNEHFF	TGTGCCAGCAGCTTGCGGGACAGGGGTGGGGACAATGAGCACTTCTTC
TRBV12-3/TRBV12-4	TRBJ2-2	TRBD1	many	CASSLTGDTGELFF	TGTGCCAGCAGTTTGACAGGGGACACCGGGGAGCTGTTTTTT
TRBV10-2	TRBJ2-7	.	many	CASSESDVSFSYEQYF	TGCGCCAGCAGTGAGTCGGACGTTTCTTTCTCCTACGAGCAGTACTTC
TRBV5-1	TRBJ1-2	.	many	CASSSGTAFNYGYTF	TGCGCCAGCAGCTCGGGGACGGCCTTTAACTATGGCTACACCTTC
TRBV12-3/TRBV12-4	TRBJ1-3	.	many	CASSPRGARNTIYF	TGTGCCAGCAGCCCAAGGGGGGCAAGGAACACCATATATTTT